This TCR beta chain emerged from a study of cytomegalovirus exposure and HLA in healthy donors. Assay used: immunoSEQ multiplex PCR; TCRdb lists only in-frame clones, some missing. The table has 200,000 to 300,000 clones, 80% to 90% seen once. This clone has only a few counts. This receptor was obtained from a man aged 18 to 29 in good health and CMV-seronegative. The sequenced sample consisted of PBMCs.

The DNA of the CDR3 is TGTGCCAGCAAAGGATTAACAGGGGGAAAACTGTTTTTT. Residues: CASKGLTGGKLFF. The rearrangement joins TRBV6-1 to TRBJ1-4, with 8 bases identical to TRBD1. The CDR3 has 13 residues. Germline V gene sequence: CDR1 MNHNS, CDR2 SASEGT. V lost 7 bases and J lost 10; bases outside the gene matches: 8.